These 26 T cell receptor beta chains were sequenced from one sample in a study of cytomegalovirus exposure and HLA in healthy donors. PCR involved 60 Vbeta and 13 Jbeta primers. Produced via immunoSEQ multiplex PCR; TCRdb's table is partial and in-frame only. Of fewer than 200,000 clones listed, roughly two thirds are singletons. The specimen sequenced was PBMCs. The receptors were gathered from a woman between 40 and 55 years old in good health and CMV-seropositive.

In nucleotides, the CDR3 is TGCGCCAGCAGCCAAGGATCTCGGCTAGCGGGAGATAGGTACGAGCAGTACTTC. This gives the protein CASSQGSRLAGDRYEQYF. This chain connects TRBV4-1 to TRBJ2-7; 10 nucleotides match TRBD2. The V gene's germline CDR1 is MGHRA and CDR2 YSYEKL. After removal of 1 base from V and 4 bases from J, the junction contained 13 bases not matched to a gene. The CDR3 is 18 amino acids.

The rearrangement links TRBV27 to TRBJ2-7, with 10 nucleotides matching TRBD1. V gave up 5 bases and J gave up 2 bases; unmatched junction bases: 12. The germline V gene encodes CDR1 MNHEY and CDR2 SMNVEV (reference sequence). This CDR3 region has 17 residues. The DNA of the CDR3 is TGTGCCAGCAGTCCCTATTCCGGTGGGACAGGGGCCTACGAGCAGTACTTC. Residues: CASSPYSGGTGAYEQYF.

The chain recombines TRBV7-9 with TRBJ2-5; D gene ambiguous. From germline, CDR1 is SEHNR and CDR2 FQNEAQ (reference sequence). The CDR3 has 13 amino acids. V lost 4 bases and J lost 2, with 8 bases in between. The CDR3 here is CASSSAGQETQYF. Here the CDR3 DNA reads TGTGCCAGCAGCTCGGCAGGTCAAGAGACCCAGTACTTC. Based on the CDR3 plus reference TRBV7-9 and TRBJ2-5, the full variable domain is DTGVSQNPRHKITKRGQNVTFRCDPISEHNRLYWYRQTLGQGPEFLTYFQNEAQLEKSRLLSDRFSAERPKGSFSTLEIQRTEQGDSAMYLCASSSAGQETQYFGPGTRLLVL.

The DNA for the CDR3 is TGTGCCAGCAAGGGACAGGGGTTAAACGAGCAGTACTTC. The encoded protein is CASKGQGLNEQYF. V gene TRBV6-1 combines with J gene TRBJ2-7; 10 nucleotides line up with TRBD1. V trimming: 7 bases; J trimming: 5 bases; junction bases outside the gene matches: 5. The CDR3 runs to 13 residues. Germline V gives CDR1 MNHNS, CDR2 SASEGT.

This chain joins TRBV7-2 and TRBJ1-5, with a possible D match to TRBD1 (5 bases). This CDR3 spans 15 amino acids. Trimming removed 4 bases at V and 1 base at J, with 11 bases between. The germline V gene encodes CDR1 SGHTA and CDR2 FQGNSA. CDR3 region: CASSSRQGSNQPQHF. CDR3 bases: TGTGCCAGCAGCTCTAGGCAGGGAAGCAATCAGCCCCAGCATTTT.

V and J are TRBV27 and TRBJ2-5; unclear D gene. The CDR3 is 15 residues long. The germline CDR1 and CDR2 sequences are MNHEY and SMNVEV (reference sequence). V gave up 6 bases and J gave up 1 base, with 15 bases separating them. CDR3 region: CASSLSSSIQETQYF. CDR3 bases: TGTGCCAGCAGCCTGAGTAGTTCGATCCAAGAGACCCAGTACTTC.

The rearrangement links TRBV20-1 to TRBJ1-2; the D gene is possibly TRBD1 (5 bases). The CDR3 totals 11 residues. The germline V gene encodes CDR1 DFQATT and CDR2 SNEGSKA (reference sequence). The V end was cut by 4 bases, the J end by 7 bases, with 10 bases between. This chain's CDR3 is CSATDSGGYTF. CDR3 bases: TGCAGTGCTACTGACAGTGGTGGCTACACCTTC.

The rearrangement joins TRBV7-9 to TRBJ2-6, with TRBD1 as a possible D gene (5 bases). Germline CDR1 is SEHNR and CDR2 is FQNEAQ (reference sequence). This CDR3 spans 18 amino acids. Trimming took off 2 bases at V and 4 bases at J, with 18 bases between the two ends. CDR3 in amino acids: CASSLLGRVPSGANVLTF. The CDR3, as DNA: TGTGCCAGCAGCTTACTCGGCAGGGTACCCTCCGGGGCCAACGTCCTGACTTTC. Filled out from reference TRBV7-9 and TRBJ2-6, the complete variable domain reads DTGVSQNPRHKITKRGQNVTFRCDPISEHNRLYWYRQTLGQGPEFLTYFQNEAQLEKSRLLSDRFSAERPKGSFSTLEIQRTEQGDSAMYLCASSLLGRVPSGANVLTFGAGSRLTVL.

This sequence joins TRBV7-9 and TRBJ2-7; 8 bases fit TRBD2. Per germline, CDR1 SEHNR and CDR2 FQNEAQ (reference sequence). CDR3 length equals 16 residues. The V and J ends lost 5 bases and 2 bases, in that order; junction bases with no gene match: 11. CDR3 DNA sequence: TGTGCCAGCAGCCCGCTCCCGGGACTAGGGCCCTACGAGCAGTACTTC. It yields the protein CASSPLPGLGPYEQYF.

J is TRBJ1-5 and V is TRBV7-2; D might be TRBD1 (5 bases). Germline CDR1 and CDR2: SGHTA and FQGNSA. This CDR3 comprises 15 residues. V lost 5 bases to trimming and J lost 6 bases, with 17 bases between them. CDR3 amino acids: CASSRGQGGSQPQHF. DNA of the CDR3: TGTGCCAGCAGCCGAGGGCAGGGCGGGAGTCAGCCCCAGCATTTT.

This chain connects TRBV5-1 to TRBJ1-4; 7 nucleotides align to TRBD1. J lost 7 bases, V lost 2 bases, and 5 bases had no gene match. Germline V gene sequence: CDR1 SGHRS, CDR2 YFSETQ. The CDR3 contains 14 residues. The CDR3 region is CASSLGQVPEKLFF. CDR3 sequence (DNA): TGCGCCAGCAGCTTAGGACAGGTTCCTGAAAAACTGTTTTTT. The variable domain in full, completed from reference TRBV5-1 and TRBJ1-4, reads KAGVTQTPRYLIKTRGQQVTLSCSPISGHRSVSWYQQTPGQGLQFLFEYFSETQRNKGNFPGRFSGRQFSNSRSEMNVSTLELGDSALYLCASSLGQVPEKLFFGSGTQLSVL.

This clone has a handful of counts. This rearrangement joins TRBV19 to TRBJ2-7; a possible D gene is TRBD2 (6 bases). Germline V CDR1 and CDR2: LNHDA, SQIVND (reference sequence). V shed 3 bases and J shed 7 bases, with 10 bases lying between them. The CDR3 extends over 12 amino acids. The CDR3 reads CASSIGGTEQYF. The CDR3 DNA reads as TGTGCCAGTAGTATCGGAGGGACGGAGCAGTACTTC.

This clone was seen only a few times. At the DNA level, this CDR3 is encoded by other sequences in the same sample as well. The gene calls are TRBV28 and TRBJ1-2; D is possibly TRBD1 (5 bases). The V gene lost 4 bases and the J gene lost 8 bases, with 14 bases spanning the gap. The CDR3 consists of 13 residues. Per the germline V gene, CDR1 is MDHEN and CDR2 is SYDVKM. The CDR3 is CASSWGREGGYTF. The CDR3 DNA sequence: TGTGCCAGCAGTTGGGGAAGGGAGGGGGGCTACACCTTC.

This clone was found once. The chain couples TRBV4-1 to TRBJ1-6, with a tentative D call TRBD1 (5 bases). Germline CDR1 and CDR2: MGHRA and YSYEKL. This CDR3 has 14 amino acids. V dropped 5 bases and J dropped 3 bases, with 8 bases sitting between them. For the CDR3, the DNA is TGCGCCAGCAGCACCGACAGCTATAATTCACCCCTCCACTTT. Its protein product is CASSTDSYNSPLHF.

CDR3 DNA sequence: TGTGCCAGCAGCCGGAGGCACCCCACAGATACGCAGTATTTT. This sequence encodes CASSRRHPTDTQYF. The gene calls are TRBV11-3 and TRBJ2-3, with D tentatively TRBD2 (5 bases). Looked up from germline, CDR1 is SGHNT and CDR2 is YENEEA. The CDR3 runs 14 residues. The V end lost 5 bases, the J end lost 2 bases, and 11 bases lay between the germline ends.

In its sample, this clone was seen a few times. The V and J genes are TRBV7-2 and TRBJ2-5; TRBD2 matches 7 bases. The length of the CDR3 is 14 residues. After removal of 4 bases from V and 5 bases from J, the junction contained 7 bases not matched to a gene. Per germline, CDR1 SGHTA and CDR2 FQGNSA. CDR3 nucleotide sequence: TGTGCCAGCAGCTCCAGCCGGGGGGTGGAGACCCAGTACTTC. Protein: CASSSSRGVETQYF.

The chain is built from TRBV5-1 and TRBJ2-2; possibly TRBD1 for D (5 bases). The CDR3 runs to 17 residues. Per the germline V gene, CDR1 is SGHRS and CDR2 is YFSETQ. Trimming removed 2 bases from V and 0 bases from J, with 14 bases in between. For the CDR3, the DNA is TGCGCCAGCAGCTTCTCCTCGGACACTCCGAACACCGGGGAGCTGTTTTTT. Its translation: CASSFSSDTPNTGELFF. Full variable domain (missing parts from reference TRBV5-1 and TRBJ2-2): KAGVTQTPRYLIKTRGQQVTLSCSPISGHRSVSWYQQTPGQGLQFLFEYFSETQRNKGNFPGRFSGRQFSNSRSEMNVSTLELGDSALYLCASSFSSDTPNTGELFFGEGSRLTVL.

Here the CDR3 reads CASKGQGTVTEAFF. For the CDR3, the DNA is TGTGCCAGCAAGGGACAGGGGACGGTAACTGAAGCTTTCTTT. The chain joins TRBV6-5 to TRBJ1-1, with 10 bases fitting TRBD1. Germline CDR1 MNHEY, CDR2 SVGAGI. This CDR3 is built from 14 residues. The trim removed 7 bases at V and 5 bases at J, leaving 7 bases unmatched.

The chain couples TRBV10-3 to TRBJ1-3; maybe TRBD1 (6 bases). Looked up from germline, CDR1 is ENHRY and CDR2 is SYGVKD. This CDR3 region has 13 residues. V was cut by 5 bases and J by 4 bases, with 9 bases left in between. The CDR3 DNA is TGTGCCATCAGTACAGGGTACGGAAACACCATATATTTT. Its translation is CAISTGYGNTIYF.

As regards this clone: The junction does not match germline at one end; this may be a read error. The gene calls are TRBV7-9 and TRBJ1-2; 10 bases are a match to TRBD1. This CDR3 has 18 residues. The germline gives CDR1 SEHNR, CDR2 FQNEAQ (reference sequence). CDR3 DNA: TGTGCCAGCAGCCTCTCCGCCAAACCGGGACAGGGGAGCTATGGCTACCCCTTC. It specifies CASSLSAKPGQGSYGYPF.

A remark on this clone: Sequence at one end of the junction differs from germline and may be a read error. The rearrangement uses TRBV7-7 and TRBJ2-3; 10 bases align to TRBD2. CDR3 length: 14 residues. CDR1 SSHAT and CDR2 FNYEAQ come from the germline V gene (reference sequence). CDR3 loop: CASSPGTSADTQYF. The CDR3 DNA reads as TGTGCTAGCAGCCCCGGGACTAGCGCAGATACGCAGTATTTT.

J is TRBJ1-1 and V is TRBV7-2; 11 positions match TRBD1. The CDR3 totals 15 residues. J was trimmed by 4 bases and V by 5 bases; bases with no gene match: 6. Germline-derived CDR1 and CDR2 are SGHTA and FQGNSA. CDR3 sequence reads: CASSPQGTGGTEAFF. The CDR3 DNA reads TGTGCCAGCAGCCCTCAAGGGACAGGGGGCACTGAAGCTTTCTTT.

The chain is built from TRBV4-3 and TRBJ2-2; a weak D match, TRBD2 (5 bases). The CDR3 is 16 amino acids. With 0 bases removed from V and 4 bases from J, the gap between germline ends came to 12 bases. In germline, CDR1 is LGHNA, CDR2 YSLEER. The CDR3 DNA follows: TGCGCCAGCAGCCAAGAGTCCGATCGGGGCACCGGGGAGCTGTTTTTT. Translating gives CASSQESDRGTGELFF.

The V call is TRBV6-5, the J call TRBJ2-1; TRBD2 matches 8 bases. Losses at the gene ends were 10 bases for V and 8 bases for J; bases not matched to a gene: 10. Germline V gene lookup returns CDR1 MNHEY and CDR2 SVGAGI. CDR3 length: 13 residues. CDR3 in DNA: TGTGCCACCCAAAGAGCGGGAGACTATGAGCAGTTCTTC. Translated: CATQRAGDYEQFF.

V and J are TRBV5-1 and TRBJ1-1, with 9 bases identical to TRBD1. V gave up 4 bases and J gave up 1 base; unmatched junction bases: 14. CDR3 length equals 18 residues. In germline, CDR1 is SGHRS, CDR2 YFSETQ. The CDR3 DNA reads as TGCGCCAGCAGCCCTGGGAGGGACAGGGTCTCTTGGAACACTGAAGCTTTCTTT. It specifies CASSPGRDRVSWNTEAFF.

In DNA, the CDR3 is TGTGCCAGTAGTCCTTGGACAGGGACAGATACGCAGTATTTT. This gives the protein CASSPWTGTDTQYF. The chain joins TRBV19 to TRBJ2-3, with 8 bases that match TRBD1. V trimming: 5 bases; J trimming: 3 bases; junction bases outside the gene matches: 4. This CDR3 is 14 amino acids long. CDR1 is LNHDA, CDR2 SQIVND, per germline (reference sequence).